This T cell receptor (beta chain) was sequenced during a study of beta chain features in type 1 diabetes. Markers CD45RO/CCR7/CD25/CD127/CD95/CD27 served to sort CD4+ naive, central memory, regulatory and stem cell-like memory cells. With regard to this clone: Its antigen is unidentified.

Points from the study as a whole: Sequencing the cDNA could make cells with high TCR expression show up more than they should. Moderate yet significant TCRB CDR3 shortening was seen in Type 1 diabetes patients in all four CD4+ subsets. A pattern of fewer insertions and more deletions at VDJ junctions was seen in type 1 diabetes patients.

As every portion of the isolated RNA was reverse transcribed, the sequencing read expressed TCRB transcripts. Produced via immunoSEQ multiplex PCR; TCRdb's table is partial and in-frame only. There are hundreds of thousands of clones in the sample; roughly an eighth occur only once, and 0.015% to 0.02% lies in the top ten. This clonotype was sampled from a man aged 30-40 years with type 1 diabetes. Material: naive CD4+ T cells from blood.

CDR3 in DNA: TGTGCCAGCAGCTCAAAGACAGGTGATTCCGAGCAGTACTTC. Amino acids: CASSSKTGDSEQYF. This chain joins TRBV5-4 and TRBJ2-7; tentative D call: TRBD1 (6 bases). V was pared by 3 bases and J by 6 bases, with 16 bases between. The CDR3 is made up of 14 amino acids. The germline V gene encodes CDR1 SGHNT and CDR2 YYREEE (reference sequence). Looking up the rest from reference TRBV5-4 and TRBJ2-7 gives the full variable domain: ETGVTQSPTHLIKTRGQQVTLRCSSQSGHNTVSWYQQALGQGPQFIFQYYREEENGRGNFPPRFSGLQFPNYSSELNVNALELDDSALYLCASSSKTGDSEQYFGPGTRLTVT.